A single sample gave rise to the 21 T cell receptor beta chains below, sequenced in a study of T cell responses to AZD1222 COVID-19 vaccine. Assay: immunoSEQ multiplex PCR; the TCRdb copy retains only in-frame clones and omits some. The sample holds 140,000 to 150,000 clones, 75% to 90% seen once. Sequencing used peripheral blood, obtained on day 0 of MenACWY control vaccination. Every receptor here comes from an adult in good health.

The J gene is TRBJ2-3, the V gene TRBV6-2 or TRBV6-3, with D unclear. CDR3 size: 13 residues. CDR1 is MNHEY, CDR2 SVGEGT, per germline. The V end lost 4 bases, the J end lost 3 bases, and 8 bases lay between the germline ends. The CDR3 coding sequence is TGTGCCAGCAGTTCCGTTGAGACAGATACGCAGTATTTT. Protein: CASSSVETDTQYF.

The rearrangement joins TRBV12-5 to TRBJ2-5, with D perhaps given as TRBD1 or TRBD2 (5 bases each). Germline CDR1 reads LGHNT; CDR2 reads FRNRAP. V lost 5 bases to trimming and J lost 2 bases, with 15 bases between them. The CDR3 consists of 15 residues. CDR3 region: CASGPGDDSQETQYF. CDR3 DNA: TGTGCTAGTGGTCCCGGGGATGACAGTCAAGAGACCCAGTACTTC.

The rearrangement links TRBV2 to TRBJ2-7; TRBD1 matches 7 bases. This CDR3 has 14 residues. V gave up 6 bases and J gave up 2 bases; unmatched junction bases: 7. Germline V gene lookup returns CDR1 SNHLY and CDR2 FYNNEI. The CDR3 here is CASRNHGQAYEQYF. CDR3 DNA: TGTGCCAGCAGGAACCATGGACAGGCCTACGAGCAGTACTTC.

The J gene is TRBJ2-3, the V gene TRBV2, with TRBD1 identical over 7 bases. J lost 3 bases, V lost 5 bases, and 5 bases had no gene match. CDR1 and CDR2 from the germline V gene are SNHLY and FYNNEI. The length of the CDR3 is 14 residues. The CDR3 region is CASSRQGRTDTQYF. As DNA, the CDR3 is TGTGCCAGCAGTAGACAGGGTCGGACAGATACGCAGTATTTT.

The V and J genes are TRBV27 and TRBJ1-2; no clear D gene. The ends were cut back, 5 bases at V and 8 bases at J, with 15 bases in the middle. CDR3 length: 13 amino acids. Per the germline V gene, CDR1 is MNHEY and CDR2 is SMNVEV (reference sequence). CDR3 nucleotide sequence: TGTGCCAGCAGTGCTGACCTAACCAGAGGCTACACCTTC. It codes for CASSADLTRGYTF.

V is TRBV19 and J is TRBJ1-3; D ambiguous. This CDR3 region has 12 residues. CDR1 and CDR2 (germline): LNHDA, SQIVND (reference sequence). V was pared by 4 bases and J by 4 bases, with 5 bases between. CDR3 sequence reads: CASSRPGNTIYF. The CDR3 DNA reads TGTGCCAGTAGTAGACCGGGAAACACCATATATTTT.

CDR3 coding DNA: TGTGCCAGCAGTCACAGGGGAACGTCCGAGCAGTACGTC. Its protein product is CASSHRGTSEQYV. The chain is built from TRBV28 and TRBJ2-7; 7 bases are a match to TRBD1. The CDR3 is 13 amino acids. With 5 bases clipped from V and 6 bases from J, the junction kept 7 bases outside the gene matches. Per germline, CDR1 MDHEN and CDR2 SYDVKM.

The chain's CDR3 is CASSFGKSALEAFF. The DNA of the CDR3 is TGCGCCAGCAGCTTTGGAAAGTCAGCCCTTGAAGCTTTCTTT. The chain carries TRBV5-1 and TRBJ1-1; D gene ambiguous. Germline V gene lookup returns CDR1 SGHRS and CDR2 YFSETQ. The V and J ends lost 2 bases and 7 bases respectively, with 15 bases between them. This CDR3 has 14 amino acids.

The chain carries TRBV10-3 and TRBJ1-2; TRBD1 agrees at 8 bases. V was clipped by 0 bases and J by 1 base; unmatched bases: 1. This CDR3 has 15 amino acids. Per the germline V gene, CDR1 is ENHRY and CDR2 is SYGVKD. Here the CDR3 reads CAISESDRGNYGYTF. The CDR3, as DNA: TGTGCCATCAGTGAGTCCGACAGGGGTAACTATGGCTACACCTTC.

V and J are TRBV19 and TRBJ2-5, with 10 bases lining up with TRBD1. Looked up from germline, CDR1 is LNHDA and CDR2 is SQIVND (reference sequence). J was trimmed by 7 bases and V by 3 bases; bases with no gene match: 5. CDR3 size: 14 residues. CDR3 DNA sequence: TGTGCCAGTAGTATTAAAGGACAGGGGGGGACCCAGTACTTC. It specifies CASSIKGQGGTQYF.

The genes are TRBV27 and TRBJ2-7, with TRBD2 matching 14 bases. The CDR3 is made up of 16 amino acids. CDR1 is MNHEY and CDR2 is SMNVEV in the germline V gene (reference sequence). With 8 bases clipped from V and 1 base from J, the junction kept 7 bases outside the gene matches. The CDR3 bases are TGTGCCAGCCTACTGACTAGCGGGGGGGGATCCTACGAGCAGTACGTC. As protein: CASLLTSGGGSYEQYV.

The V gene is TRBV18, the J gene TRBJ2-2, with D possibly being TRBD2 (6 bases). Germline V CDR1 and CDR2: KGHSH, LQKENI. The CDR3 runs 16 residues. The V end lost 0 bases, the J end lost 6 bases, and 14 bases lay between the germline ends. In nucleotides, the CDR3 is TGTGCCAGCTCACCACCTAAGGGTGCGGGGCCCGGGGAGCTGTTTTTT. This sequence encodes CASSPPKGAGPGELFF.

The genes are TRBV7-9 and TRBJ1-5; tentative D call: TRBD1 (5 bases). CDR3 length equals 11 residues. The germline V and J ends were trimmed by 9 bases and 7 bases, with 10 bases remaining between them. Germline lookup yields CDR1 SEHNR and CDR2 FQNEAQ (reference sequence). The CDR3 is CASGREQPQHF. CDR3 bases: TGTGCCAGTGGCAGGGAACAGCCCCAGCATTTT.

This chain joins TRBV11-2 and TRBJ1-1, with D hard to call. V gave up 3 bases and J gave up 1 base, with 9 bases separating them. This CDR3 contains 14 residues. Germline V gene sequence: CDR1 SGHAT, CDR2 FQNNGV. In DNA, the CDR3 is TGTGCCAGCAGCTTTGGTAGCGAGAACACTGAAGCTTTCTTT. It specifies CASSFGSENTEAFF.

The chain is built from TRBV6-5 and TRBJ1-1; weak D call: TRBD1 (5 bases). This CDR3 spans 13 amino acids. The germline gives CDR1 MNHEY, CDR2 SVGAGI. Trimming cost V 6 bases and J 5 bases, with 13 bases left between them. The CDR3 is CASSSGLGTEAFF. The CDR3 DNA sequence: TGTGCCAGCAGCTCAGGGCTAGGTACTGAAGCTTTCTTT.

The genes are TRBV6-2 or TRBV6-3 and TRBJ2-4; D not certain. CDR3 length: 16 amino acids. Trimming stripped 3 bases from V and 0 bases from J, with 12 bases between. Germline lookup yields CDR1 MNHEY and CDR2 SVGEGT. CDR3 sequence: CASSYYGRLAKNIQYF. In nucleotides, the CDR3 is TGTGCCAGCAGTTATTACGGGCGACTAGCCAAAAACATTCAGTACTTC.

This chain connects TRBV11-3 to TRBJ2-2; 8 bases align to TRBD1. The germline CDR1 and CDR2 sequences are SGHNT and YENEEA. CDR3 length: 14 amino acids. V lost 6 bases to trimming and J lost 4 bases; unmatched junction nucleotides: 4. In DNA, the CDR3 is TGTGCCAGCAGTCTGACAGGGGTCACCGGGGAGCTGTTTTTT. This sequence encodes CASSLTGVTGELFF.

J is TRBJ2-3 and V is TRBV5-1; D may be TRBD1 (6 bases). Germline V gene data show CDR1 as SGHRS and CDR2 as YFSETQ. The V gene lost 5 bases and the J gene lost 0 bases, with 16 bases spanning the gap. The CDR3 spans 16 residues. The CDR3 region has the DNA TGCGCCAGCAGTTTCCAGGGGCTCCTAAGCACAGATACGCAGTATTTT. It is translated as CASSFQGLLSTDTQYF.

The chain couples TRBV6-6 to TRBJ1-5; the D is unclear. V was trimmed by 6 bases and J by 0 bases, leaving 9 bases between them. The CDR3 is made up of 14 amino acids. The germline V gene has CDR1 MNHNY and CDR2 SVGAGI (reference sequence). The CDR3 DNA reads as TGTGCCAGCAGAAAACCCCATAGCAATCAGCCCCAGCATTTT. As protein: CASRKPHSNQPQHF.

This rearrangement joins TRBV25-1 to TRBJ1-6; 9 nucleotides align to TRBD1. Germline loops: CDR1 MGHDK, CDR2 SYGVNS. The CDR3 is 17 residues long. The V segment lost 5 bases and the J segment 4 bases; nucleotides outside the gene matches: 9. The DNA of the CDR3 is TGTGCCAGCAGTCCAACGGGGACAGGGTCGTATAATTCACCCCTCCACTTT. Its translation is CASSPTGTGSYNSPLHF.

The chain uses TRBV27 and TRBJ1-5, with a tentative D call TRBD1 (6 bases). The V and J ends lost 3 bases and 1 base respectively, with 13 bases between them. The CDR3 is 16 residues long. Germline lookup yields CDR1 MNHEY and CDR2 SMNVEV (reference sequence). The CDR3 DNA reads as TGTGCCAGCAGTTTTCGGGGGGGCTGGAGCAATCAGCCCCAGCATTTT. It translates to CASSFRGGWSNQPQHF.